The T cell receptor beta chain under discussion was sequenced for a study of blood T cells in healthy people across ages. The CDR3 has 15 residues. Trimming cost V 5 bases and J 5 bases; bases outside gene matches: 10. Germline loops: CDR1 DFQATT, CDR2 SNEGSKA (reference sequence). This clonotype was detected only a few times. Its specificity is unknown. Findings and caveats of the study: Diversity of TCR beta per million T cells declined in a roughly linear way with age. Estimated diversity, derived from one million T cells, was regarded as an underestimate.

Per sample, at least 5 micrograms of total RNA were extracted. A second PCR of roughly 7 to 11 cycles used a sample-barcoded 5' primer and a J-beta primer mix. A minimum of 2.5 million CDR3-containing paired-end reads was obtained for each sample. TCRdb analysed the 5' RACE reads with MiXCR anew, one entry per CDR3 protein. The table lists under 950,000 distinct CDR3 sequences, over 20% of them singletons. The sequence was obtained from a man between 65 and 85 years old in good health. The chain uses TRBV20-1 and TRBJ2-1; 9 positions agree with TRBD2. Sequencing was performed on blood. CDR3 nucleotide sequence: TGCAGTGCTGTAACCCCTAGCGGGACAAACAATGAGCAGTTCTTC. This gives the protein CSAVTPSGTNNEQFF.